Sequencing of this TCR beta chain was carried out in a study of chemoradiotherapy in HPV16-positive cancers. Study-wide results and limits: During treatment, candidate HPV-specific clones and E7-related motifs expanded in tumor. For HPV16-positive patients, expanding HPV-responsive T cells associated with longer recurrence-free survival.

Over chemoradiotherapy, repertoires were sampled more than once. The repertoire was sequenced with immunoSEQ multiplex PCR; TCRdb's copy has only in-frame clones and lacks some. The sample has thousands of clones; roughly 80% are singletons. J gave up 3 bases and V 1 base, and 6 bases lay outside the gene matches. The CDR3 has 15 residues. CDR1 and CDR2 from the germline V gene are GTSNPN and SVGIG (reference sequence). Concerning this clone itself: No antigen is known for it.

Source: tumor tissue, taken from a patient who underwent chemoradiotherapy. The receptor's source is a human donor with HPV-associated anogenital cancer. V is TRBV30 and J is TRBJ2-5; 9 bases line up with TRBD1. The chain's CDR3 is CAWSARGQGKETQYF. In DNA, the CDR3 is TGTGCCTGGAGTGCGAGGGGACAGGGAAAAGAGACCCAGTACTTC.